The 14 T cell receptor beta chains given below trace back to one sample, sequenced in a study of blood T cells in healthy people across ages. The second PCR ran roughly 6 to 12 cycles with a sample-barcoded 5' primer and J-beta primers. TCRdb re-called the 5' RACE reads with MiXCR, one entry per CDR3 protein. The repertoire includes about 1.4 million distinct CDR3 sequences, 55% to 75% of them detected once, and about 6.3% sits in the top ten. Sequences were obtained from blood. The source is a man aged 18-30 years in good health.

This clonotype was observed a handful of times. The chain carries TRBV29-1 and TRBJ1-1; no definite D call. This CDR3 is built from 13 residues. The V and J ends lost 7 bases and 0 bases respectively, with 12 bases between them. Germline V lookup: CDR1 SQVTM, CDR2 ANQGSEA. Here the CDR3 reads CSAVRRLNTEAFF. Written as DNA, the CDR3 is TGCAGCGCCGTGAGACGGCTGAACACTGAAGCTTTCTTT.

The rearrangement joins TRBV5-1 to TRBJ2-1; TRBD1 agrees at 8 bases. Germline V gene sequence: CDR1 SGHRS, CDR2 YFSETQ. J lost 8 bases, V lost 0 bases, and 7 bases had no gene match. CDR3 length: 15 residues. This chain's CDR3 is CASSLGQGAADEQFF. The CDR3 DNA reads TGCGCCAGCAGCTTGGGTCAGGGGGCCGCGGATGAGCAGTTCTTC. Supplemented by reference TRBV5-1 and TRBJ2-1, the full variable domain reads KAGVTQTPRYLIKTRGQQVTLSCSPISGHRSVSWYQQTPGQGLQFLFEYFSETQRNKGNFPGRFSGRQFSNSRSEMNVSTLELGDSALYLCASSLGQGAADEQFFGPGTRLTVL.

The chain links TRBV4-1 to TRBJ2-1; 8 bases are a match to TRBD2. The CDR3 extends over 16 amino acids. Unmatched junction bases numbered 6, after V lost 2 bases and J lost 3 bases. CDR1 and CDR2 (germline): MGHRA, YSYEKL. The CDR3 protein is CASSQWNSGNYNEQFF. The DNA of the CDR3 is TGCGCCAGCAGCCAATGGAATAGCGGGAACTACAATGAGCAGTTCTTC.

This chain links TRBV4-1 with TRBJ1-4, with D perhaps matching TRBD1 (5 bases). The CDR3 covers 14 residues. Germline V gives CDR1 MGHRA, CDR2 YSYEKL. Trimming took off 6 bases at V and 8 bases at J, with 16 bases between the two ends. The DNA of the CDR3 is TGCGCCAGCAGGCAGACGGGGGGAATGGAAAAACTGTTTTTT. Residues: CASRQTGGMEKLFF.

The chain recombines TRBV6-2 or TRBV6-3 with TRBJ1-2; D ambiguous. This CDR3 spans 17 amino acids. Deletions cut 2 bases from V and 4 bases from J, with 20 bases between. Looked up from germline, CDR1 is MNHEY and CDR2 is SVGEGT. The CDR3 here is CASSYAHPAPRIYGYTF. CDR3 sequence (DNA): TGTGCCAGCAGTTACGCTCACCCGGCGCCCCGGATCTATGGCTACACCTTC.

The rearrangement uses TRBV6-1 and TRBJ2-5, with TRBD1 matching 7 bases. The ends lost 1 base at V and 0 bases at J; junction bases unmatched: 5. CDR1 and CDR2 (germline): MNHNS, SASEGT. The CDR3 runs to 16 residues. The CDR3 here is CASSEGDSIYQETQYF. In DNA form, the CDR3 reads TGTGCCAGCAGTGAAGGGGACAGTATATACCAAGAGACCCAGTACTTC.

The V gene is TRBV7-9, the J gene TRBJ2-7; tentatively, D is TRBD1 (6 bases). V was pared by 3 bases and J by 0 bases, with 12 bases between. CDR3 length: 15 amino acids. Germline loops: CDR1 SEHNR, CDR2 FQNEAQ (reference sequence). CDR3 DNA sequence: TGTGCCAGCAGCTTCATCACAGGGACCTCCTACGAGCAGTACTTC. It yields the protein CASSFITGTSYEQYF.

In its sample, this clonotype was seen many times. This chain links TRBV6-1 with TRBJ2-7, with D possibly called TRBD1 or TRBD2 (7 bases each). The CDR3 is 15 residues long. V was shortened by 6 bases and J by 0 bases, with 15 bases between the two germline ends. In germline, CDR1 is MNHNS, CDR2 SASEGT. The CDR3 nucleotides read TGTGCCAGCAGCGCTACAGGGGAGGGCTCCTACGAGCAGTACTTC. Protein sequence: CASSATGEGSYEQYF.

This rearrangement joins TRBV12-3 or TRBV12-4 to TRBJ1-6; unclear D gene. CDR3 length equals 13 residues. Trimming cost V 6 bases and J 0 bases, with 3 bases left between them. The DNA of the CDR3 is TGTGCCAGCAGCAGCTCCTATAATTCACCCCTCCACTTT. Amino acids: CASSSSYNSPLHF.

The sample holds a few counts of this clonotype. The J gene is TRBJ2-1, the V gene TRBV10-1, with 10 bases fitting TRBD2. The trim removed 4 bases at V and 2 bases at J, leaving 2 bases unmatched. This CDR3 is 15 amino acids long. Germline V lookup: CDR1 WNHNN, CDR2 SYGVQD (reference sequence). In nucleotides, the CDR3 is TGCGCCAGCAGTGGAGCGGGGGGGGCCTACAATGAGCAGTTCTTC. Amino acid sequence: CASSGAGGAYNEQFF.

V and J are TRBV27 and TRBJ1-6; 10 bases agree with TRBD1. CDR1 is MNHEY and CDR2 is SMNVEV in the germline V gene (reference sequence). The length of the CDR3 is 14 residues. V gave up 5 bases and J gave up 10 bases; unmatched junction bases: 5. In DNA, the CDR3 is TGTGCCAGCAGTCCGGGACAGGGGCCGTCACCCCTCCACTTT. It yields the protein CASSPGQGPSPLHF.

This sequence joins TRBV20-1 and TRBJ2-1, with 9 bases matching TRBD1. Germline assignment: CDR1 DFQATT and CDR2 SNEGSKA (reference sequence). The CDR3 totals 16 residues. After removal of 3 bases from V and 8 bases from J, the junction contained 14 bases not matched to a gene. CDR3 DNA: TGCAGTGCTAGGGGGCGGGGGACAGGGACCCTCCATGAGCAGTTCTTC. Protein sequence: CSARGRGTGTLHEQFF.

This chain connects TRBV27 to TRBJ2-7; 8 nucleotides align to TRBD2. V shed 5 bases, J shed 2 bases, and the junction held 20 bases outside the gene matches. The CDR3 has 19 residues. Germline V gene lookup returns CDR1 MNHEY and CDR2 SMNVEV (reference sequence). For the CDR3, the DNA is TGTGCCAGCAGTGTAACGCATACGCAGCGGGGGCTGCCCCCCTACGAGCAGTACTTC. Translated, it gives CASSVTHTQRGLPPYEQYF.

This clonotype was counted only a few times. The chain joins TRBV4-1 to TRBJ1-4; D ambiguous. The V gene's germline CDR1 is MGHRA and CDR2 YSYEKL. V lost 1 base and J 3 bases, leaving 9 bases between the germline ends. The CDR3 consists of 15 residues. The DNA for the CDR3 is TGCGCCAGCAGCCAAGCCCCGAGTCCTAATGAAAAACTGTTTTTT. Translated, it gives CASSQAPSPNEKLFF.